The 19 T cell receptor beta chains in this list originate from one sample, sequenced in a study of cytomegalovirus exposure and HLA in healthy donors (dated by TCRdb to 2016 to 2017). Receptor amplification or capture employed the immunoSEQ multiplex PCR assay. For the multiplex PCR, a mixture combining 60 forward primers for TCR Vbeta segments and 13 reverse primers for TCR Jbeta segments was used. In TCRdb, the immuneACCESS table is reduced to in-frame sequences with V and J assigned. These tables do not hold every clone; where another copy was compared, an unresolved V gene accounts for under half, and the others remain unexplained. Recorded for this sample are 85,000 to 100,000 clones; about 80% of them occurred a single time. Roughly 6.9% of the sample belongs to the ten largest clones. The specimen sequenced was PBMCs. The receptors here all came from a man in his forties in good health and CMV-seropositive.

This clone was observed a few times. One junction end disagrees with the germline gene, perhaps due to a read error. The rearrangement joins TRBV19 to TRBJ2-3; 10 nucleotides line up with TRBD2. CDR1 and CDR2 (germline): LNHDA, SQIVND (reference sequence). The CDR3 length is 13 residues. CDR3 sequence: CASSMRASGGQVF. The DNA for the CDR3 is TGTGCCAGTAGTATGAGAGCTAGCGGGGGCCAGGTCTTT.

This clone came up once. The rearrangement joins TRBV10-3 to TRBJ2-5; 9 bases map to TRBD2. After removal of 10 bases from V and 7 bases from J, the junction contained 22 bases not matched to a gene. The CDR3 totals 17 residues. Germline CDR1 ENHRY, CDR2 SYGVKD. The CDR3 DNA is TGTGCCACCCTCTCACAAACTAGCGGGTCCCTTCAGGGGACCCAGTACTTC. It codes for CATLSQTSGSLQGTQYF.

The chain recombines TRBV7-6 with TRBJ1-6, with no clear D. Germline V gene data show CDR1 as SGHVS and CDR2 as FNYEAQ. Trimming pared 7 bases from V and 3 bases from J, leaving 10 bases between. The CDR3 extends over 14 amino acids. In DNA, the CDR3 is TGTGCCAGCACCCGAGCGGGCTATAATTCACCCCTCCACTTT. Amino acids: CASTRAGYNSPLHF.

The chain joins TRBV18 to TRBJ1-5; 7 bases align to TRBD1. The CDR3 covers 15 residues. V lost 3 bases to trimming and J lost 1 base; unmatched junction nucleotides: 3. Germline V gene data show CDR1 as KGHSH and CDR2 as LQKENI. The CDR3 sequence is CASSPGTASNQPQHF. The CDR3 DNA follows: TGTGCCAGCTCACCGGGGACAGCAAGCAATCAGCCCCAGCATTTT.

The table lists this clone with a few counts. The chain has TRBV6-1 and TRBJ2-3, with 8 bases aligning to TRBD2. Losses at the gene ends were 3 bases for V and 5 bases for J; bases not matched to a gene: 1. Germline V gives CDR1 MNHNS, CDR2 SASEGT. The length of the CDR3 is 13 residues. The CDR3, as DNA: TGTGCCAGCAGTGACACTAGCGGAGATACGCAGTATTTT. Its translation: CASSDTSGDTQYF.

V gene TRBV19 combines with J gene TRBJ2-3; the match to TRBD2 covers 9 bases. The length of the CDR3 is 16 residues. The V segment lost 2 bases and the J segment 4 bases; nucleotides outside the gene matches: 7. Germline V gene sequence: CDR1 LNHDA, CDR2 SQIVND (reference sequence). CDR3 coding DNA: TGTGCCAGTAGTATATTGGGCGGGGGGGCCGCAGATACGCAGTATTTT. It codes for CASSILGGGAADTQYF. Looking up the rest from reference TRBV19 and TRBJ2-3 gives the full variable domain: DGGITQSPKYLFRKEGQNVTLSCEQNLNHDAMYWYRQDPGQGLRLIYYSQIVNDFQKGDIAEGYSVSREKKESFPLTVTSAQKNPTAFYLCASSILGGGAADTQYFGPGTRLTVL.

V is TRBV4-3 and J is TRBJ1-1; tentatively, D is TRBD1 (5 bases). The CDR3 has 14 residues. V lost 3 bases and J lost 1, with 9 bases in between. The germline V gene has CDR1 LGHNA and CDR2 YSLEER. This chain's CDR3 is CASSQDTPNTEAFF. DNA of the CDR3: TGCGCCAGCAGCCAGGACACCCCGAACACTGAAGCTTTCTTT.

The chain recombines TRBV27 with TRBJ2-3, with a weak D call TRBD2 (5 bases). The CDR3 has 15 residues. Trimming removed 7 bases from V and 2 bases from J, with 16 bases in between. Per germline, CDR1 MNHEY and CDR2 SMNVEV (reference sequence). In nucleotides, the CDR3 is TGTGCCAGCACGAGGGCCGGGTTCCCCACAGATACGCAGTATTTT. Its protein product is CASTRAGFPTDTQYF.

The CDR3 is CASSLEGAAGNTIYF. CDR3 sequence (DNA): TGTGCCAGCAGTTTAGAGGGGGCCGCTGGAAACACCATATATTTT. The V and J genes are TRBV27 and TRBJ1-3; 7 bases map to TRBD1. This CDR3 has 15 residues. From germline, CDR1 is MNHEY and CDR2 SMNVEV (reference sequence). V dropped 2 bases and J dropped 2; count of bases not matched to a gene: 3.

The J gene is TRBJ1-2, the V gene TRBV7-6, with 10 bases lining up with TRBD1. V lost 5 bases, J lost 6 bases, and 9 bases stayed unmatched. This CDR3 region has 15 residues. Germline values: CDR1 SGHVS, CDR2 FNYEAQ. The chain's CDR3 is CASSKRQGALNGYTF. In DNA form, the CDR3 reads TGTGCCAGCAGCAAGAGACAGGGGGCATTGAATGGCTACACCTTC.

This chain joins TRBV25-1 and TRBJ2-1; 11 positions agree with TRBD2. The V segment lost 2 bases and the J segment 8 bases; nucleotides outside the gene matches: 5. From germline, CDR1 is MGHDK and CDR2 SYGVNS. The CDR3 length is 15 residues. The DNA for the CDR3 is TGTGCCAGCAGTGAAGGTAGCGGGAGGGCGTATGAGCAGTTCTTC. It encodes CASSEGSGRAYEQFF.

This clone was recorded a few times. V is TRBV23-1 and J is TRBJ1-5, with a tentative D call TRBD1 (5 bases). TRBV23-1 is an ORF for which the function is uncertain. The CDR3 extends over 12 amino acids. V gave up 11 bases and J gave up 4 bases, with 12 bases separating them. For the CDR3, the DNA is TGCGCCCCCCGGGGGTCAAATCAGCCCCAGCATTTT. As protein: CAPRGSNQPQHF.

This clone was detected only once. This chain connects TRBV10-1 to TRBJ2-1; D possibly corresponds to TRBD2 (5 bases). V was cut by 0 bases and J by 8 bases, with 8 bases left in between. The V gene's germline CDR1 is WNHNN and CDR2 SYGVQD (reference sequence). The CDR3 totals 13 residues. DNA for the CDR3: TGCGCCAGCAGTGAGTCTGGCGGGTATGAGCAGTTCTTC. Translation: CASSESGGYEQFF.

The chain uses TRBV5-5 and TRBJ1-2, with D perhaps matching TRBD1 (6 bases). CDR3 length equals 15 residues. The V end was cut by 0 bases, the J end by 4 bases, with 13 bases between. Germline lookup yields CDR1 SGHKS and CDR2 YYEKEE (reference sequence). The CDR3, as DNA: TGTGCCAGCAGCTTGGCAGGGGAGGGGTTCTATGGCTACACCTTC. Amino acid sequence: CASSLAGEGFYGYTF.

The rearrangement uses TRBV5-1 and TRBJ1-1; 7 bases map to TRBD1. V dropped 5 bases and J dropped 11; count of bases not matched to a gene: 6. This CDR3 has 11 amino acids. The germline CDR1 and CDR2 sequences are SGHRS and YFSETQ. CDR3 residues: CASSSDREAFF. CDR3 DNA sequence: TGCGCCAGCAGTTCAGACAGGGAGGCTTTCTTT.

This chain links TRBV11-2 with TRBJ2-5; no clear D gene. V lost 6 bases and J 3 bases, leaving 11 bases between the germline ends. The CDR3 runs to 13 residues. The germline CDR1 and CDR2 sequences are SGHAT and FQNNGV. CDR3: CASSLGSEETQYF. CDR3 nucleotides: TGTGCCAGCAGTCTCGGGTCAGAAGAGACCCAGTACTTC.

V gene TRBV2 combines with J gene TRBJ2-3; 9 nucleotides agree with TRBD2. Trimming cost V 6 bases and J 6 bases; bases outside gene matches: 10. The CDR3 is 15 residues long. Germline V gene lookup returns CDR1 SNHLY and CDR2 FYNNEI. CDR3: CASRLRLAAEDTQYF. CDR3 nucleotides: TGTGCCAGCAGGCTCCGACTAGCGGCGGAGGATACGCAGTATTTT.

The chain has TRBV29-1 and TRBJ2-7, with D perhaps TRBD2 (6 bases). This CDR3 is built from 13 residues. Germline CDR1 and CDR2: SQVTM and ANQGSEA. V was cut by 6 bases and J by 2 bases, with 14 bases left in between. CDR3 sequence (DNA): TGCAGCGTCGAATCGGGACTCACCTACGAGCAGTACTTC. Translated: CSVESGLTYEQYF.

The V and J genes are TRBV6-5 and TRBJ1-3; D is uncertain. V was shortened by 0 bases and J by 0 bases, with 6 bases between the two germline ends. The CDR3 is made up of 15 amino acids. CDR1 is MNHEY and CDR2 is SVGAGI in the germline V gene. CDR3 bases: TGTGCCAGCAGTTACTCCCACGGCTCTGGAAACACCATATATTTT. Its protein is CASSYSHGSGNTIYF.